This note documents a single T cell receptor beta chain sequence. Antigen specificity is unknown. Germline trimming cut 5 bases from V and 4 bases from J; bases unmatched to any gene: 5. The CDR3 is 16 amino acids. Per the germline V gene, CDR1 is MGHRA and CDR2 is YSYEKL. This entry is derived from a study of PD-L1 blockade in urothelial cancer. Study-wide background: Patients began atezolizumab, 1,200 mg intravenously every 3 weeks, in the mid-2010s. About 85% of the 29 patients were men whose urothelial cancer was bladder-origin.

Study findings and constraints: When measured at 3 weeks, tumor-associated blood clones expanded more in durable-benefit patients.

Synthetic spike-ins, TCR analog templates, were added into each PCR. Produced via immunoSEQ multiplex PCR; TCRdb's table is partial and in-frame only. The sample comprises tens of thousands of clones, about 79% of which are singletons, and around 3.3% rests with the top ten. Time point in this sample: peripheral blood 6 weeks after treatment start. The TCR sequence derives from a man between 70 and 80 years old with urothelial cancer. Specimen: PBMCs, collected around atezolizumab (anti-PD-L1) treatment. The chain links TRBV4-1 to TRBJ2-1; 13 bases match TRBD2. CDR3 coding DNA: TGCGCCAGCAGCGACGGACTAGCGGGAGTTTACAATGAGCAGTTCTTC. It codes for CASSDGLAGVYNEQFF.